This is a list of T cell receptor beta chains from one sample in a study of neurological immune-mediated disorders. TCRdb recomputed calls from the 5' RACE reads with MiXCR, one row per CDR3 protein. The data contain 50,000 or so distinct CDR3 sequences, approximately 3.1% of them seen just once; the ten biggest clones take up approximately 7.1%. Sequencing was done on a sample of PBMCs. These receptors were obtained from a woman aged 60-70 years with multiple sclerosis. CDR3s include the opening cysteine and the closing phenylalanine or tryptophan. D genes are given only for firm matches. Rows may omit the clone size; those that give it use once, few, many or a size class.

TRBJ2-1 | TRBV10-3 | TRBD2 | many | CAASAGLADNEQFF | TGTGCCGCCTCCGCAGGTCTAGCGGACAATGAGCAGTTCTTC
TRBJ2-1 | TRBV5-5 | - | many | CASSDDVSFLGFDEQFF | TGTGCCAGCAGCGATGACGTCTCTTTCTTAGGGTTCGATGAGCAGTTCTTC
TRBJ1-6 | TRBV20-1 | TRBD1 | many | CSAARDRASSPLHF | TGCAGTGCTGCCCGGGACAGGGCTTCCTCACCCCTCCACTTT
TRBJ1-2 | TRBV4-1 | - | many | CASSPPWASDYGYTF | TGCGCCAGCAGCCCCCCTTGGGCCTCCGACTATGGCTACACCTTC
TRBJ2-1 | TRBV20-1 | - | many | CSALEGSSSASYNEQFF | TGCAGTGCCCTCGAGGGTAGCTCTAGCGCCTCCTACAATGAGCAGTTCTTC
TRBJ2-5 | TRBV20-1 | - | many | CSAIGGSETQYF | TGCAGTGCCATCGGAGGGTCTGAGACCCAGTACTTC
TRBJ2-7 | TRBV20-1 | - | - | CSARNQKFYEQYF | TGCAGTGCTAGAAACCAGAAGTTCTACGAGCAGTACTTC
TRBJ2-7 | TRBV6-5 | - | many | CASSTPGPQSGREQYF | TGTGCCAGCAGTACACCGGGACCCCAATCGGGTCGTGAGCAGTACTTC
TRBJ1-1 | TRBV7-2 | - | many | CASSLRTANTEAFF | TGTGCCAGCAGCCTTCGGACAGCGAACACTGAAGCTTTCTTT
TRBJ2-2 | TRBV28 | - | many | CASRQTGELFF | TGTGCCAGCAGGCAAACCGGGGAGCTGTTTTTT
TRBJ1-4 | TRBV5-1 | TRBD1 | many | CASSPPGQGIQKLFF | TGCGCCAGCAGCCCTCCGGGACAGGGTATACAAAAACTGTTTTTT
TRBJ1-5 | TRBV9 | - | many | CASSVNVGRDSNQPQHF | TGTGCCAGCAGCGTTAACGTCGGACGGGATAGCAATCAGCCCCAGCATTTT
TRBJ2-3 | TRBV20-1 | TRBD2 | many | CSARARTSGSKDTQYF | TGCAGTGCTCGGGCTAGGACTAGCGGGAGCAAAGATACGCAGTATTTT
TRBJ1-5 | TRBV20-1 | - | many | CSAIDRFDQPQHF | TGCAGTGCTATTGACAGGTTCGATCAGCCCCAGCATTTT
TRBJ1-5 | TRBV4-1 | TRBD1 | many | CASSQEGTGGGQPQHF | TGCGCCAGCAGCCAAGAGGGGACAGGGGGCGGTCAGCCCCAGCATTTT
TRBJ2-7 | TRBV20-1 | TRBD1 | - | CSAKGGTGVNEQYF | TGCAGTGCTAAAGGAGGGACAGGGGTAAACGAGCAGTACTTC
TRBJ2-7 | TRBV10-2 | - | many | CASSEGNEQYF | TGCGCCAGCAGTGAGGGAAACGAGCAGTACTTC
TRBJ1-5 | TRBV30 | - | few | CAWSLRPQHF | TGTGCCTGGAGTTTACGGCCCCAGCATTTT
TRBJ1-4 | TRBV12-3/TRBV12-4 | TRBD1 | - | CASSFTRGSNEKLFF | TGTGCCAGCAGTTTCACCAGGGGGTCTAATGAAAAACTGTTTTTT
TRBJ2-7 | TRBV28 | TRBD2 | many | CASSLRRERYEQYF | TGTGCCAGCAGTTTAAGGCGGGAGCGGTACGAGCAGTACTTC
TRBJ2-2 | TRBV27 | - | - | CASRLQGGRAGELFF | TGTGCCAGCCGCCTTCAAGGGGGGCGCGCCGGGGAGCTGTTTTTT
TRBJ2-2 | TRBV4-1 | TRBD2 | many | CASTGLMATGELFF | TGCGCCAGCACGGGACTAATGGCCACCGGGGAGCTGTTTTTT
TRBJ1-2 | TRBV4-1 | - | many | CASRMAGDFYGYTF | TGCGCCAGCAGGATGGCAGGGGATTTCTATGGCTACACCTTC
TRBJ2-7 | TRBV20-1 | - | many | CSALRTYEQYF | TGCAGTGCTCTGCGGACCTACGAGCAGTACTTC
TRBJ1-2 | TRBV5-1 | TRBD1 | many | CASSFRDRDGYTF | TGCGCCAGCAGCTTCCGGGACAGGGATGGCTACACCTTC
TRBJ1-4 | TRBV6-5 | - | few | CASSYSGGPREKLFF | TGTGCCAGCAGTTACTCGGGGGGCCCAAGGGAAAAACTGTTTTTT
TRBJ1-3 | TRBV9 | - | many | CASSEESPGTEGNTIYF | TGTGCCAGCAGCGAGGAGTCTCCCGGGACGGAAGGAAACACCATATATTTT
TRBJ2-5 | TRBV5-6 | - | many | CASSFQGQETQYF | TGTGCCAGCAGCTTCCAGGGACAAGAGACCCAGTACTTC
TRBJ2-3 | TRBV21-1 | - | many | CASSKGTSASPTDTQYF | TGTGCCAGCAGCAAAGGAACTAGCGCCTCCCCCACAGATACGCAGTATTTT
TRBJ2-7 | TRBV15 | - | many | CATSRSGPKNEQYF | TGTGCCACCAGCCGATCCGGGCCCAAAAACGAGCAGTACTTC
TRBJ1-5 | TRBV4-1 | - | many | CASSRTSRGPQHF | TGCGCCAGCAGCCGCACCTCGCGGGGGCCCCAGCATTTT
TRBJ2-5 | TRBV5-1 | - | - | CASSLGQESGTSQETQYF | TGCGCCAGCAGCTTGGGGCAGGAATCCGGGACAAGCCAAGAGACCCAGTACTTC
TRBJ2-5 | TRBV20-1 | TRBD2 | many | CSAKAGGEAETQYF | TGCAGTGCTAAAGCGGGGGGCGAGGCAGAGACCCAGTACTTC
TRBJ1-1 | TRBV7-9 | - | many | CASSRPGTEAFF | TGTGCCAGCAGCCGTCCGGGGACTGAAGCTTTCTTT
TRBJ2-1 | TRBV20-1 | - | few | CSARDVQASSYNEQFF | TGCAGTGCTAGAGATGTACAGGCAAGCTCCTACAATGAGCAGTTCTTC
TRBJ2-4 | TRBV20-1 | - | many | CSANYWDIQYF | TGCAGTGCTAACTACTGGGACATTCAGTACTTC
TRBJ2-5 | TRBV12-3/TRBV12-4 | - | many | CASSLPGRETQYF | TGTGCCAGCAGCCTTCCAGGGAGGGAGACCCAGTACTTC
TRBJ2-5 | TRBV7-8 | TRBD2 | many | CASSLVVTSGAGETQYF | TGTGCCAGCAGCTTAGTGGTGACTAGCGGGGCTGGGGAGACCCAGTACTTC
TRBJ2-1 | TRBV13 | TRBD1 | many | CASRRQGARGEQFF | TGTGCCAGCCGCCGACAGGGGGCGAGGGGTGAGCAGTTCTTC
TRBJ1-1 | TRBV3-1 | - | many | CASSREWYTEAFF | TGTGCCAGCAGCCGGGAGTGGTACACTGAAGCTTTCTTT
TRBJ1-2 | TRBV12-3/TRBV12-4 | - | many | CASSLEGIYGYTF | TGTGCCAGCAGTTTAGAGGGGATCTATGGCTACACCTTC
TRBJ1-5 | TRBV20-1 | - | many | CSAREGASNQPQHF | TGCAGTGCTAGAGAAGGGGCTAGCAATCAGCCCCAGCATTTT
TRBJ1-5 | TRBV20-1 | - | many | CSAREGHRNQPQHF | TGCAGTGCTAGGGAGGGACATCGCAATCAGCCCCAGCATTTT
TRBJ1-5 | TRBV3-1 | - | many | CASSRDTTNQPQHF | TGTGCCAGCAGCCGGGACACTACAAATCAGCCCCAGCATTTT
TRBJ1-2 | TRBV5-1 | - | many | CASSLGDRNNNYGYTF | TGCGCCAGCAGCTTGGGCGACAGGAATAATAACTATGGCTACACCTTC
TRBJ2-7 | TRBV6-2/TRBV6-3 | - | many | CASRDLSYEQYF | TGTGCCAGCAGGGATCTCAGCTACGAGCAGTACTTC
TRBJ1-1 | TRBV7-9 | - | many | CASSPPWEEGEAFF | TGTGCCAGCAGCCCACCCTGGGAGGAAGGGGAAGCTTTCTTT
TRBJ2-1 | TRBV15 | - | many | CATSRDRWGGREQFF | TGTGCCACCAGCAGAGATCGATGGGGGGGCCGTGAGCAGTTCTTC
TRBJ2-3 | TRBV20-1 | TRBD2 | many | CSARELTSGRLKNTQYF | TGCAGTGCCAGAGAGCTAACTAGCGGGAGGTTGAAAAATACGCAGTATTTT
TRBJ1-5 | TRBV5-1 | TRBD1 | many | CASSLVGQGPRNQPQHF | TGCGCCAGCAGCTTGGTCGGACAGGGACCTCGCAATCAGCCCCAGCATTTT
TRBJ1-6 | TRBV20-1 | - | many | CSASDTTYNSPLHF | TGCAGTGCTAGTGATACGACTTATAATTCACCCCTCCACTTT
TRBJ2-7 | TRBV27 | TRBD1 | many | CASSRRQGVYEQYF | TGTGCCAGCAGTCGCCGACAGGGGGTCTACGAGCAGTACTTC
TRBJ2-3 | TRBV5-1 | - | many | CASSARGRGTDTQYF | TGCGCCAGCAGCGCTCGAGGTCGGGGAACAGATACGCAGTATTTT
TRBJ2-1 | TRBV5-1 | TRBD2 | many | CASSLVPLTSGARGEQFF | TGCGCCAGCAGCTTGGTACCCTTGACTAGCGGAGCACGGGGGGAGCAGTTCTTC
TRBJ1-3 | TRBV29-1 | - | many | CSASLKSREGRNTIYF | TGCAGCGCCTCTTTAAAATCCAGGGAAGGCCGGAACACCATATATTTT
TRBJ2-2 | TRBV9 | - | - | CASSPRRGWAGELFF | TGTGCCAGCAGCCCTCGACGTGGTTGGGCCGGGGAGCTGTTTTTT
TRBJ1-5 | TRBV20-1 | TRBD1 | many | CSAPTTGNNQPQHF | TGCAGTGCTCCTACGACAGGGAACAATCAGCCCCAGCATTTT